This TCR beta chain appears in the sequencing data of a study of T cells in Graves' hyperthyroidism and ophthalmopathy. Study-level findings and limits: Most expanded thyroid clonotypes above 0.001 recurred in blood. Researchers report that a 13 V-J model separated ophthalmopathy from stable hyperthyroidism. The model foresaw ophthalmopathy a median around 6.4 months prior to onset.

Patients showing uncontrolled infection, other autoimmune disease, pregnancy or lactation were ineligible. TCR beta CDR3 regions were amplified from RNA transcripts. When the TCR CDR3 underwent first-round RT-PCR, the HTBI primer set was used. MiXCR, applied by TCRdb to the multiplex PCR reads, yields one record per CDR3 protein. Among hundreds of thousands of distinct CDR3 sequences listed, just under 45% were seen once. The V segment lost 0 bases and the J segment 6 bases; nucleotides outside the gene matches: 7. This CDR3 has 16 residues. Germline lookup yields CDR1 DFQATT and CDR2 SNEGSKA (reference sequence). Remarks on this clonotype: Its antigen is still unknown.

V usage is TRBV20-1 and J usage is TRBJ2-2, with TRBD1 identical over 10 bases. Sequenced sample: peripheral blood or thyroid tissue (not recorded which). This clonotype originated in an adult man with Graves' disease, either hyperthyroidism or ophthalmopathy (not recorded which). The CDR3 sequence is CSARDPRQGAAGELFF. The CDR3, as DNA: TGCAGTGCTAGAGATCCGAGACAGGGGGCCGCCGGGGAGCTGTTTTTT.